This T cell receptor (beta chain) is from a study of blood T cell repertoires in COVID-19. Study information: Acute and convalescent COVID-19 samples came from the United States, Italy and Spain.

Profiling relied on immunoSEQ multiplex PCR, and the TCRdb table lists in-frame clones only, not all of them. Of under 350,000 clones in the sample, approximately 90% are singletons; the top ten hold roughly 5%. About this clone itself: Other DNA sequences in this specimen translate into the identical CDR3.

This clonotype was obtained from a man aged 35-49 years with acute or convalescent COVID-19. The source material was peripheral blood.

CDR3 amino acids: CASSVGPDYYGYTF. CDR3 coding DNA: TGTGCCAGCAGCGTAGGGCCAGACTACTATGGCTACACCTTC. The V and J genes are TRBV9 and TRBJ1-2; D is undetermined. Looked up from germline, CDR1 is SGDLS and CDR2 is YYNGEE. V shed 0 bases and J shed 3 bases, with 9 bases lying between them. The CDR3 totals 14 residues. Using reference TRBV9 and TRBJ1-2 for the parts outside the CDR3, the full variable domain is DSGVTQTPKHLITATGQRVTLRCSPRSGDLSVYWYQQSLDQGLQFLIQYYNGEERAKGNILERFSAQQFPDLHSELNLSSLELGDSALYFCASSVGPDYYGYTFGSGTRLTVV.